This T cell receptor beta chain was captured by sequencing in a study of CD8+CD57+ T cells in acquired aplastic anemia. Study-wide background: The average for DNA from sorted CD4+ and CD8+ cells was roughly 3 ug. Healthy donor CD4+ samples were sequenced to a depth that averaged about 10.8 million reads.

To note about this clonotype: Its target is unknown.

Whole-study results and caveats: The study identified roughly 29 CD8+ CDR3 sequences shared by patients and controls. A significant difference in CD8+ Simpson's diversity between patients and controls was not found.

Germline values: CDR1 SGHVS, CDR2 FNYEAQ. V lost 6 bases and J lost 8; bases outside the gene matches: 21. This CDR3 is built from 17 residues. TCR beta VDJ and CDR3 profiles were obtained from a genomic DNA template. From the reads, TCRdb called clonotypes with MiXCR, one entry per CDR3 protein. The sample yields 350,000 to 450,000 distinct CDR3 sequences, about 70% seen once. The TCR was taken from a human donor in good health, serving as a control. The sample comprised sorted CD4+, CD8+, or CD8+CD57+ T cells (not recorded which) from PBMCs. V and J are TRBV7-6 and TRBJ2-5; TRBD2 agrees at 7 bases. The CDR3 is CASSFHRSGGGSGTQYF. In nucleotides, the CDR3 is TGTGCCAGCAGTTTCCACCGTAGTGGGGGGGGTTCTGGAACCCAGTACTTC. Based on the CDR3 plus reference TRBV7-6 and TRBJ2-5, the full variable domain is GAGVSQSPRYKVTKRGQDVALRCDPISGHVSLYWYRQALGQGPEFLTYFNYEAQQDKSGLPNDRFSAERPEGSISTLTIQRTEQRDSAMYRCASSFHRSGGGSGTQYFGPGTRLLVL.